This TCR beta chain comes out of a study of cytomegalovirus exposure and HLA in healthy donors. Germline lookup yields CDR1 SGHRS and CDR2 YFSETQ. The V gene lost 2 bases and the J gene lost 5 bases, with 11 bases spanning the gap. The CDR3 has 13 amino acids. The PCR contained 60 Vbeta and 13 Jbeta primers. Profiled with immunoSEQ multiplex PCR; TCRdb holds only in-frame clones, not every one. The repertoire holds about 200,000 clones, approximately 79% seen once, with 4.4% in the top ten. The rearrangement uses TRBV5-1 and TRBJ2-7; D is unclear. The source of this sequence is a woman aged 25 to 39 in good health and CMV-seropositive. Sequencing was done on a sample of PBMCs. The CDR3 bases are TGCGCCAGCAGCTTCAGGCAGTCCCACGAGCAGTACTTC. This gives the protein CASSFRQSHEQYF.